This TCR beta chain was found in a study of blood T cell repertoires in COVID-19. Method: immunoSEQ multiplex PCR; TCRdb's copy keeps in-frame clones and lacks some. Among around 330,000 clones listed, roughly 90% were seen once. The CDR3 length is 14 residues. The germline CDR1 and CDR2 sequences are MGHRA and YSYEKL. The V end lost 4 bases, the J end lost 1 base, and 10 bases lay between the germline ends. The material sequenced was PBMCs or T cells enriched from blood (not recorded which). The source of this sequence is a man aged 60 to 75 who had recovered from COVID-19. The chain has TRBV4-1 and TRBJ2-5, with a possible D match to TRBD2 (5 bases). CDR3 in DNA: TGCGCCAGCAGCCTCCCGGGAACCCAAGAGACCCAGTACTTC. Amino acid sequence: CASSLPGTQETQYF.